This TCR beta chain came from a study of tumor-infiltrating lymphocytes in primary liver carcinoma (dated by TCRdb to about 2017). Broadly, across the study: Of the five patients (three men and two women, aged 30 to 69 years), four had hepatocellular carcinoma and one had combined HCC and intrahepatic cholangiocarcinoma. The five patients had tumors of stage T1-T3 N0M0, with maximum diameters ranging from about 4 to 11 cm. Each sample produced roughly 3.65 to 7.5 million productive TCRbeta reads, and read depth showed no significant difference between tissue types. Across five regions of each liver tumor, along with adjacent normal tissue and blood, the study brought together TCRbeta repertoire sequencing, expression microarrays and whole-exome sequencing. A total of roughly 35 specimens from 5 patients went through TCRbeta repertoire sequencing, namely 25 tumor regions, 5 adjacent noncancerous liver tissues and 5 peripheral blood samples. To link TCRbeta repertoire diversity with the local molecular phenotype, the approximately 24 tumor region samples were profiled using Agilent mRNA microarrays. Repertoires from technical replicates were highly reproducible, with mean shared-clone rates roughly 0.87 and correlation coefficients above 0.95.

Using a constant-region primer and ProtoScript II reverse transcriptase, TCRbeta-specific cDNA was reverse-transcribed from approximately 0.5 ug total RNA. Three nested multiplex PCR rounds, following a slightly modified ARM-PCR procedure, were used to build the TCRbeta libraries. Sample barcodes and Illumina adapters were attached in a final 25-cycle PCR using Deep VentR polymerase. Amplicons of 200-500 bp were gel-purified with a QIAquick gel extraction kit before sequencing. An Illumina HiSeq 2500 was used to sequence the TCRbeta amplicons with 250-bp paired-end reads. The paper's processing steps were these. To recover full CDR3 sequences, reads were quality-trimmed using Trimmomatic v0.33 and paired reads were then merged using FLASH v1.2.11. V, D and J germline segments were assigned to the rearranged TCRbeta sequences using MiGEC v1.2.1b. Clonotype statistics, along with Shannon-Wiener diversity indices, were calculated using VDJtools v1.0.0. To reduce sampling bias, subsequent analyses other than the diversity analysis used only the 250 most abundant clonotypes in each sample. In-frame beta chains were kept once TCRdb had trimmed the public reads at Q25 with fastp and called clones with MiXCR. Each CDR3 protein gets just one entry, which takes the most common genes and DNA from the rows behind it. TCRdb's processing, not the authors' own work, is the source of the V and J calls. The sample yields around 100,000 distinct CDR3 sequences; 55% to 80% were counted once. In total, the top ten clones hold roughly 12% of the sample.

A note on this clonotype: Its antigen remains undetermined. A single base separates this from a much larger clone, so it may be a read error.

What the work shows at the level of the full study, not this receptor alone: Because sequencing covered only the TCR beta chain and unpaired alpha chains were not captured, true repertoire diversity is likely underestimated. Only about 7.5-25% of top clones were present in all five regions of a tumor, suggesting spatial heterogeneity of tumor-infiltrating T cells. The study included only five patients, and the authors note findings should be validated in a larger study. The top 250 clones accounted for a significantly greater share of the repertoire in tumors than in blood (p = 0.039). Since the samples were bulk and unsorted, there was no way to compare CD4+ and CD8+ T cell repertoires. Consistent with antigen-driven expansion, pairs of tumor regions showed higher repertoire overlap (mean around 35%) than either tumor-adjacent pairs (around 17%) or tumor-blood pairs (roughly 15%).

Without any cell sorting, total RNA and DNA were extracted together from about 20-30 mg of bulk tissue using the AllPrep DNA/RNA mini kit. Surgical resection was performed in China between late 2015 and 2016 on about 5 patients with histopathologically diagnosed primary liver carcinoma. Chronic HBV infection was present in the patients, and the patients were treatment-naive at sampling. Five spatially separated regions were sampled from each tumor: the superior, inferior, left-lateral and right-lateral poles, plus the tumor centre. Histological examination found more than 80% viable tumor cells in every tumor sample. Each fresh piece of tumor and adjacent tissue was cut in two, with one half stored in RNAlater at -80 degrees C and the other half sent for histology. This clonotype was sampled from a woman aged 55-75 years with primary liver carcinoma and hepatitis B virus infection. The source material was liver tumor tissue from sampling region 2. The cell subset or site label, read with the paper, signifies: tumor region T2, inferior pole.

The sequenced DNA: TGTGCCAGCAGTTACTCTCTAGGGGGGAACGGCGGCTACACCTTC. Its protein product is CASSYSLGGNGGYTF. The sequence is built from TRBV6-5 and TRBJ1-2; matching of 6 bases hints at TRBD1 as the D gene. V gives up 0 bases and J gives up 8 bases, and the segment between their germline ends measures 16 bases. The CDR3 runs 15 amino acids, cysteine and phenylalanine included. The retained sequence is limited to the CDR3, 45 bases, with the frame set at the first base. CDR1 and CDR2 were assigned from the germline V gene as MNHEY and SVGAGI.